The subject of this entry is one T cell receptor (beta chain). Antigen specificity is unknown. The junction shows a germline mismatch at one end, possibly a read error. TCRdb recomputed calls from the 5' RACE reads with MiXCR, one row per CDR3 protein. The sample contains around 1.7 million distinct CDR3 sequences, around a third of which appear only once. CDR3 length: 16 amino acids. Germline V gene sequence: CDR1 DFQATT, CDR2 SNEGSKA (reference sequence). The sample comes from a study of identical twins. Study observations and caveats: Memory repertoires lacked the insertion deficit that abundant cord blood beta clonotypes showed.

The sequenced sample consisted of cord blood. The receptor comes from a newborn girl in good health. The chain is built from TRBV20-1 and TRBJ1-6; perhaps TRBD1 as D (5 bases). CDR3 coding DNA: TGCAGTGCTAGACTCCGGACAAGCTCCTATAATTCACCCCTCCAATTT. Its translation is CSARLRTSSYNSPLQF.